This T cell receptor (beta chain) was recovered during a study of T cell responses to AZD1222 COVID-19 vaccine. Germline-derived CDR1 and CDR2 are SGHNT and YYREEE (reference sequence). This CDR3 is 15 amino acids long. Trimming left V 2 bases short and J 8 bases short, with 19 bases between. Here immunoSEQ multiplex PCR was the method, and the copy in TCRdb shows in-frame clones only, minus some. The table has fewer than 200,000 clones, 90% to 95% seen once. The origin of this receptor is an adult in good health. Source: peripheral blood, taken on day 0 of MenACWY control vaccination. This rearrangement joins TRBV5-4 to TRBJ1-2, with unresolved D. For the CDR3, the DNA is TGTGCCAGCAGCTTTGTTACGCGGGATGCGGGCGGCTACACCTTC. It codes for CASSFVTRDAGGYTF.